This entry lists 27 T cell receptor beta chains sequenced from one sample in a study of CD8 T cells in Susac syndrome. The RNA input was roughly 0.5 to 1 ug, and it was reverse transcribed with random hexamers. TCRdb re-called the immunoSEQ multiplex PCR reads with MiXCR, one entry per CDR3 protein. Of approximately 280,000 distinct CDR3 sequences listed, approximately 85% were seen once; the top ten hold 0.11%. Sequenced: CD8+ T cells from PBMCs. All receptors derive from a human donor with multiple sclerosis.

V is TRBV19 and J is TRBJ1-2; possible D gene TRBD1, 5 bases. Germline assignment: CDR1 LNHDA and CDR2 SQIVND (reference sequence). The V end lost 7 bases, the J end lost 4 bases, and 19 bases lay between the germline ends. CDR3 size: 15 residues. In DNA form, the CDR3 reads TGTGCCAGTACCCCCTCGCAGGGTCGGGGCTATGGCTACACCTTC. Translating it yields CASTPSQGRGYGYTF.

The chain couples TRBV20-1 to TRBJ1-1, with 11 positions matching TRBD1. J lost 4 bases, V lost 5 bases, and 6 bases had no gene match. Germline-derived CDR1 and CDR2 are DFQATT and SNEGSKA (reference sequence). There are 14 residues in the CDR3. This chain's CDR3 is CSASRDRGATEAFF. DNA of the CDR3: TGCAGTGCTTCCCGGGACAGGGGGGCCACTGAAGCTTTCTTT.

The chain has TRBV27 and TRBJ1-1; perhaps TRBD1 as D (6 bases). Trimming left V 1 base short and J 1 base short, with 10 bases between. Germline assignment: CDR1 MNHEY and CDR2 SMNVEV (reference sequence). The CDR3 has 15 amino acids. CDR3 sequence (DNA): TGTGCCAGCAGTTTATTTACAGGGTCGAACACTGAAGCTTTCTTT. It encodes CASSLFTGSNTEAFF.

This clonotype was recorded only once. The chain is built from TRBV27 and TRBJ2-1; 9 positions match TRBD2. The CDR3 length is 14 residues. Germline loops: CDR1 MNHEY, CDR2 SMNVEV (reference sequence). J was trimmed by 7 bases and V by 4 bases; bases with no gene match: 5. The CDR3 spells CASSSWREGNEQFF. The CDR3 DNA follows: TGTGCCAGCAGTTCTTGGCGGGAGGGAAATGAGCAGTTCTTC.

The V call is TRBV28, the J call TRBJ2-1; 10 nucleotides match TRBD2. CDR3 length: 16 residues. The V gene end was trimmed by 5 bases and the J gene end by 8 bases; junction bases not matched to a gene: 12. The germline V gene encodes CDR1 MDHEN and CDR2 SYDVKM. The DNA of the CDR3 is TGTGCCAGCAGTCTTCTACTAGCGGGATCTGGGCATGAGCAGTTCTTC. It codes for CASSLLLAGSGHEQFF. The whole variable domain, filled in from reference TRBV28 and TRBJ2-1, reads DVKVTQSSRYLVKRTGEKVFLECVQDMDHENMFWYRQDPGLGLRLIYFSYDVKMKEKGDIPEGYSVSREKKERFSLILESASTNQTSMYLCASSLLLAGSGHEQFFGPGTRLTVL.

This clonotype was recorded only once. This chain uses TRBV15 with TRBJ2-7; tentatively, D is TRBD1 or TRBD2 (5 bases each). This CDR3 has 16 amino acids. CDR1 and CDR2 (germline): LNHNV, YYDKDF (reference sequence). V was trimmed by 3 bases and J by 0 bases, leaving 15 bases between them. The CDR3, as DNA: TGTGCCACCAGCAGGGGATGGGGGATACCCTCCTACGAGCAGTACTTC. Protein sequence: CATSRGWGIPSYEQYF.

The gene calls are TRBV9 and TRBJ2-1, with TRBD1 as a possible D gene (6 bases). The CDR3 extends over 13 amino acids. The germline V gene has CDR1 SGDLS and CDR2 YYNGEE. V was trimmed by 1 base and J by 7 bases, leaving 9 bases between them. The CDR3 protein is CASSVSQGNEQFF. The CDR3 DNA follows: TGTGCCAGCAGCGTATCTCAGGGGAATGAGCAGTTCTTC.

V and J are TRBV5-5 and TRBJ2-1; TRBD2 matches 7 bases. V lost 0 bases and J lost 4; bases outside the gene matches: 7. Germline CDR1 and CDR2: SGHKS and YYEKEE (reference sequence). The CDR3 is made up of 16 amino acids. CDR3 DNA sequence: TGTGCCAGCAGCTTGGCCACGCGGGAGCCTTACAATGAGCAGTTCTTC. Translated: CASSLATREPYNEQFF.

This chain joins TRBV20-1 and TRBJ1-5, with D possibly matching TRBD1 (6 bases). The V gene's germline CDR1 is DFQATT and CDR2 SNEGSKA (reference sequence). This CDR3 spans 20 amino acids. Trimming cost V 0 bases and J 2 bases, with 26 bases left between them. The DNA for the CDR3 is TGCAGTGCTAGAGATCTAGGACAGATCGATGTGGGCCATCGCAATCAGCCCCAGCATTTT. This translates into CSARDLGQIDVGHRNQPQHF.

This chain links TRBV12-5 with TRBJ2-3, with a weak D call TRBD2 (6 bases). Germline CDR1 is LGHNT and CDR2 is FRNRAP. This CDR3 has 13 residues. Deletions cut 6 bases from V and 6 bases from J, with 13 bases between. For the CDR3, the DNA is TGTGCTAGTGGCCCTGGAGGGCCGGATACGCAGTATTTT. This sequence encodes CASGPGGPDTQYF.

This chain uses TRBV15 with TRBJ1-2; D ambiguous. This CDR3 comprises 14 residues. Germline CDR1 and CDR2: LNHNV and YYDKDF (reference sequence). V was pared by 1 base and J by 3 bases, with 9 bases between. The CDR3 sequence: CATSRVGGHYGYTF. In DNA form, the CDR3 reads TGTGCCACCAGCAGAGTTGGTGGGCACTATGGCTACACCTTC.

V and J are TRBV4-1 and TRBJ1-1; the D gene is possibly TRBD1 (6 bases). The V end was cut by 5 bases, the J end by 5 bases, with 12 bases between. This CDR3 comprises 13 residues. From germline, CDR1 is MGHRA and CDR2 YSYEKL. The CDR3 nucleotides read TGCGCCAGCAGCGGCAGGGGAAGGACTGAAGCTTTCTTT. Its protein is CASSGRGRTEAFF.

The sample holds one count of this clonotype. The gene calls are TRBV7-9 and TRBJ2-7, with D uncertain. CDR1 and CDR2 (germline): SEHNR, FQNEAQ (reference sequence). This CDR3 is 12 amino acids long. Trimming pared 1 base from V and 6 bases from J, leaving 7 bases between. CDR3 nucleotides: TGTGCCAGCAGCTTAGGTAGCATCGAGCAGTACTTC. Translated: CASSLGSIEQYF.

The chain employs TRBV7-9 and TRBJ2-5, with TRBD1 as a possible D gene (6 bases). Trimming shortened V by 5 bases and J by 5 bases, and 21 bases separated the two germline ends. CDR3 length: 16 amino acids. CDR1 SEHNR and CDR2 FQNEAQ come from the germline V gene (reference sequence). The CDR3 is CASSLDPQGDWETQYF. The CDR3 DNA is TGTGCCAGCAGCCTAGATCCACAGGGAGATTGGGAGACCCAGTACTTC.

This chain connects TRBV30 to TRBJ2-1; 10 bases match TRBD2. Germline values: CDR1 GTSNPN, CDR2 SVGIG (reference sequence). The trim removed 5 bases at V and 8 bases at J, leaving 9 bases unmatched. There are 14 residues in the CDR3. As DNA, the CDR3 is TGTGCCTGGGATTCTAGCGGGAGTGGGGATGAGCAGTTCTTC. Its translation is CAWDSSGSGDEQFF.

This chain uses TRBV28 with TRBJ2-7; 8 bases are shared with TRBD2. This CDR3 spans 15 amino acids. The germline gives CDR1 MDHEN, CDR2 SYDVKM. V was pared by 5 bases and J by 5 bases, with 11 bases of the junction left unmatched. The CDR3 sequence is CASSPVGSGNHEQYF. DNA for the CDR3: TGTGCCAGCAGTCCGGTCGGTAGCGGGAATCACGAGCAGTACTTC. The full variable domain, with the rest looked up from reference TRBV28 and TRBJ2-7, is DVKVTQSSRYLVKRTGEKVFLECVQDMDHENMFWYRQDPGLGLRLIYFSYDVKMKEKGDIPEGYSVSREKKERFSLILESASTNQTSMYLCASSPVGSGNHEQYFGPGTRLTVT.

The chain employs TRBV14 and TRBJ1-2; TRBD1 matches 9 bases. The CDR3 spans 16 residues. The V and J ends lost 5 bases and 3 bases, in that order; junction bases with no gene match: 10. Germline V gene lookup returns CDR1 SGHDN and CDR2 FVKESK. CDR3 sequence (DNA): TGTGCCAGCAGCGAACTAAGAACAGGGGGCTACTATGGCTACACCTTC. Residues: CASSELRTGGYYGYTF.

The V call is TRBV27, the J call TRBJ1-6; 8 bases match TRBD1. The CDR3 runs 15 residues. V shed 4 bases and J 9 bases; nucleotides not matched to a gene: 8. CDR1 and CDR2 from the germline V gene are MNHEY and SMNVEV (reference sequence). The CDR3, as DNA: TGTGCCAGCAGTTCAAGACAGGGGATGTTTTCACCCCTCCACTTT. Its protein product is CASSSRQGMFSPLHF.

The chain links TRBV19 to TRBJ2-1; the match to TRBD2 covers 13 bases. The junction had 3 bases not matched to a gene; V was cut back by 9 bases and J by 7 bases. Germline lookup yields CDR1 LNHDA and CDR2 SQIVND (reference sequence). This CDR3 has 13 amino acids. The CDR3 DNA is TGTGCCAGCCGGACTAGCGGGAGTAATGAGCAGTTCTTC. It encodes CASRTSGSNEQFF. The whole variable domain, remainder taken from reference TRBV19 and TRBJ2-1, is DGGITQSPKYLFRKEGQNVTLSCEQNLNHDAMYWYRQDPGQGLRLIYYSQIVNDFQKGDIAEGYSVSREKKESFPLTVTSAQKNPTAFYLCASRTSGSNEQFFGPGTRLTVL.

The chain recombines TRBV28 with TRBJ2-2, with a tentative D call TRBD2 (7 bases). Germline CDR1 and CDR2: MDHEN and SYDVKM. The germline V and J ends were trimmed by 10 bases and 4 bases, with 25 bases remaining between them. The length of the CDR3 is 17 residues. CDR3 bases: TGTGCCACCCTGTGGGGGGGCGTATATGTTAGCACCGGGGAGCTGTTTTTT. This gives the protein CATLWGGVYVSTGELFF.

This clonotype showed up just a few times. The V and J genes are TRBV20-1 and TRBJ2-7; D may match TRBD1 or TRBD2 (5 bases each). This CDR3 spans 13 amino acids. From germline, CDR1 is DFQATT and CDR2 SNEGSKA (reference sequence). V was trimmed by 2 bases and J by 1 base, leaving 9 bases between them. CDR3 coding DNA: TGCAGTGCTAGATGGGACGGATCCTACGAGCAGTACTTC. This gives the protein CSARWDGSYEQYF.

This chain joins TRBV20-1 and TRBJ2-2; D is undetermined. This CDR3 contains 14 residues. The germline V gene encodes CDR1 DFQATT and CDR2 SNEGSKA (reference sequence). V was clipped by 0 bases and J by 7 bases, with 12 bases between them. The CDR3 spells CSARDTAVVGELFF. CDR3 coding DNA: TGCAGTGCTAGAGATACAGCCGTTGTCGGGGAGCTGTTTTTT.

This rearrangement joins TRBV6-5 to TRBJ2-1; unclear D gene. V lost 0 bases to trimming and J lost 4 bases, with 7 bases between them. Germline loops: CDR1 MNHEY, CDR2 SVGAGI. CDR3 size: 14 residues. CDR3 sequence: CASSYSGQYNEQFF. DNA for the CDR3: TGTGCCAGCAGTTACTCGGGCCAGTACAATGAGCAGTTCTTC.

This CDR3 reads CASSPQGAWYGYTF. The CDR3 coding sequence is TGTGCCAGCAGTCCACAGGGGGCATGGTATGGCTACACCTTC. The J gene is TRBJ1-2, the V gene TRBV5-6; 9 bases match TRBD1. The V and J ends lost 5 bases and 5 bases, in that order; junction bases with no gene match: 7. The CDR3 has 14 residues. The germline CDR1 and CDR2 sequences are SGHDT and YYEEEE.

The chain combines TRBV29-1 with TRBJ2-7, with 7 bases that match TRBD1. CDR1 and CDR2 from the germline V gene are SQVTM and ANQGSEA. With 4 bases clipped from V and 2 bases from J, the junction kept 8 bases outside the gene matches. There are 14 residues in the CDR3. The chain's CDR3 is CSVVVTGKPYEQYF. The CDR3 nucleotides are TGCAGCGTTGTCGTGACAGGGAAACCCTACGAGCAGTACTTC.

The gene calls are TRBV5-1 and TRBJ2-7; D gene uncertain. CDR3 length: 13 amino acids. V was pared by 4 bases and J by 0 bases, with 8 bases between. Germline V gene lookup returns CDR1 SGHRS and CDR2 YFSETQ. The CDR3 sequence: CASSGSTSYEQYF. Written as DNA, the CDR3 is TGCGCCAGCAGCGGAAGTACCTCCTACGAGCAGTACTTC.

This clonotype was recorded a few times. The genes are TRBV5-4 and TRBJ2-1; D possibly corresponds to TRBD1 (5 bases). The CDR3 runs 14 residues. The V and J ends lost 0 bases and 6 bases respectively, with 10 bases between them. Germline CDR1 reads SGHNT; CDR2 reads YYREEE (reference sequence). The CDR3 loop reads CASSLDRSTNEQFF. The CDR3 DNA sequence: TGTGCCAGCAGCTTGGACAGGTCAACCAATGAGCAGTTCTTC.